This entry is about one TCR beta chain. All donors comprised healthy Caucasians. These data originate in a study of identical twins. Template switching, a step in the protocol, added a universal primer site, and cDNA carried unique molecular identifiers. TCRdb called the 5' RACE reads again in MiXCR, with one record for every CDR3 protein. Among 1,800,000 or so distinct CDR3 sequences listed, under 35% were seen once. V gave up 6 bases and J gave up 5 bases; unmatched junction bases: 9. CDR1 is MNHNS, CDR2 SASEGT, per germline. The CDR3 covers 14 residues. This chain uses TRBV6-1 with TRBJ1-2, with TRBD1 identical over 7 bases. This clonotype was sampled from a newborn girl in good health. Sequencing was done on a sample of cord blood. CDR3 region: CASRFRDREYGYTF. DNA for the CDR3: TGTGCCAGCAGGTTCCGTGACAGGGAATATGGCTACACCTTC.